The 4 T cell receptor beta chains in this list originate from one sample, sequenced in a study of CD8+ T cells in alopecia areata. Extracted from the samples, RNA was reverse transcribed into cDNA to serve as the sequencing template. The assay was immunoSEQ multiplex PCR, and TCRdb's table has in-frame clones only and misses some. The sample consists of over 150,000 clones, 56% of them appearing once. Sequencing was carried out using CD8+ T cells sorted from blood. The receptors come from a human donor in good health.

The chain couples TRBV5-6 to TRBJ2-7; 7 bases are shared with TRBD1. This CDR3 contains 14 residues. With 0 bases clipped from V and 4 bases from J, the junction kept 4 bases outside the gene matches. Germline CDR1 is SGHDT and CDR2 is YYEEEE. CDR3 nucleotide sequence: TGTGCCAGCAGCTTGGGGACAGGAATATACGAGCAGTACTTC. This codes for CASSLGTGIYEQYF. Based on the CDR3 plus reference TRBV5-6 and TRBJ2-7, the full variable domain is DAGVTQSPTHLIKTRGQQVTLRCSPKSGHDTVSWYQQALGQGPQFIFQYYEEEERQRGNFPDRFSGHQFPNYSSELNVNALLLGDSALYLCASSLGTGIYEQYFGPGTRLTVT.

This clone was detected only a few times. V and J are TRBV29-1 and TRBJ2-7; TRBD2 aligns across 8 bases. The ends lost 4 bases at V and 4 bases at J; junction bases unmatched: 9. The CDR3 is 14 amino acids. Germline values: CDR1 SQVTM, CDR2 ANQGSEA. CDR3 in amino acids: CSVVAGGPGYEQYF. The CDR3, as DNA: TGCAGCGTTGTTGCGGGGGGTCCAGGATACGAGCAGTACTTC.

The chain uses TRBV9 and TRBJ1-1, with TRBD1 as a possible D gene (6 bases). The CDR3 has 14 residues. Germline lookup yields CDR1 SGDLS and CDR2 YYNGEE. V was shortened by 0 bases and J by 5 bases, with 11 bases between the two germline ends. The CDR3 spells CASSVGSGATEAFF. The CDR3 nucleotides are TGTGCCAGCAGCGTAGGATCAGGGGCTACTGAAGCTTTCTTT.

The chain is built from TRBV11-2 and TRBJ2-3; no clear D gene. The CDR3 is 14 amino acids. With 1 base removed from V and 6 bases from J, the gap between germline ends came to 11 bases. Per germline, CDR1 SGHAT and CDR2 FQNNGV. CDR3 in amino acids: CASSLAPSKDTQYF. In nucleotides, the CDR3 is TGTGCCAGCAGCTTAGCCCCCTCAAAGGATACGCAGTATTTT.